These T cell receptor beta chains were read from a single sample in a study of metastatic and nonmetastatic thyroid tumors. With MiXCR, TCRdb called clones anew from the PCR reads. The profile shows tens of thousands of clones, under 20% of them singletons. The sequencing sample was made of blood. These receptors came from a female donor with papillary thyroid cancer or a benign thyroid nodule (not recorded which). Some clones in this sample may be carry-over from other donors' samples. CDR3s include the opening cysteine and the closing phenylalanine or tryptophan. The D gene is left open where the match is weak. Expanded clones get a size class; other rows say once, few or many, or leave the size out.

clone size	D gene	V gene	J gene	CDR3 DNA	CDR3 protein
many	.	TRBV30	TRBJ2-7	TGTGCCTGGAGTCTCAGGTTATCCTACGAGCAGTACTTC	CAWSLRLSYEQYF
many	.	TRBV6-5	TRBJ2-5	TGTGCCAGCAGTTACGGGGCTGGAGAGACCCAGTACTTC	CASSYGAGETQYF
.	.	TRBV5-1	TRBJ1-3	TGCGCCAGCAGCTTGGACAGTCCGAGCTCTGGAAACACCATATATTTT	CASSLDSPSSGNTIYF
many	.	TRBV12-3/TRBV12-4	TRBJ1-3	TGTGCCAGCAGTCCGCCGTTTGGGGGAAACACCATATATTTT	CASSPPFGGNTIYF
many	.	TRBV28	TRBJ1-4	TGTGCCAGCAGCCGACAGACGGAGGGAGAAAAACTGTTTTTT	CASSRQTEGEKLFF
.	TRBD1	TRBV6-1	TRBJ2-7	TGTGCCAGCAGCACCGACAGGGTCTTTACTACCTACGAGCAGTACTTC	CASSTDRVFTTYEQYF
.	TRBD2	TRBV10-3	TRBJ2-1	TGTGCCATCAGTGAGACGACTAGCGGGAGGTACAATGAGCAGTTCTTC	CAISETTSGRYNEQFF
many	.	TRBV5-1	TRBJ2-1	TGCGCCAGCAGACAGGGACTTGATAATGAGCAGTTCTTC	CASRQGLDNEQFF
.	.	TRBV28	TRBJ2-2	TGTGCCAGCAGTTTAGGACGCGGGATTCGGACCGCGGAGCTGTTTTTT	CASSLGRGIRTAELFF
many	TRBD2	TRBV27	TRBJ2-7	TGTGCCAGCTCCCGCGGCGCAGTAGCGGGAGTTTCCTACGAGCAGTACTTC	CASSRGAVAGVSYEQYF
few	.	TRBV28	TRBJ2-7	TGTGCCAGCAGTGCCCAAACTTGGGGTTCCGCCGAGCAGTACTTC	CASSAQTWGSAEQYF
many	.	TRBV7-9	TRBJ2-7	TGTGCCAGCAGCTTAAAAGTGGACTCTGGATACGAGCAGTACTTC	CASSLKVDSGYEQYF
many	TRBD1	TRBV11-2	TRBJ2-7	TGTGCCAGCAGCTGGGGACAGGGCTACGAGCAGTACTTC	CASSWGQGYEQYF
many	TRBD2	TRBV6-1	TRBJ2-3	TGTGCCAGCAGTACTAGCGGAATCACAGATACGCAGTATTTT	CASSTSGITDTQYF
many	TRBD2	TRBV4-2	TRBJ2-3	TGTGCCAGCAGCCGGTCTAGCGGGAGCACAGATACGCAGTATTTT	CASSRSSGSTDTQYF
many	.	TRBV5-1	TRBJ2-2	TGCGCCAGCAGCCCGTTAACAGGGGGGGACACCGGGGAGCTGTTTTTT	CASSPLTGGDTGELFF